This TCR beta chain was found in a study of blood T cell repertoires in COVID-19. Trimming removed 5 bases at V and 6 bases at J, with 19 bases between. This CDR3 contains 16 residues. Germline V lookup: CDR1 SGHTA, CDR2 FQGNSA. Under the authors' procedure: Amplified reference gene primers provided the basis for estimating nucleated cell counts. TCRdb's table, derived via immunoSEQ multiplex PCR, lists solely in-frame clones and lacks some. V and J calls and clone size are given by that table; D and trimming were obtained from the DNA. The sample has hundreds of thousands of clones, approximately 82% seen once.

The chain uses TRBV7-2 and TRBJ2-2; D is possibly TRBD2 (6 bases). This receptor was obtained from an elderly woman with acute or convalescent COVID-19. Sequenced sample: peripheral blood. The CDR3 sequence: CASSPSTRSGPGELFF. The CDR3 nucleotides are TGTGCCAGCAGCCCATCGACTAGGTCGGGTCCCGGGGAGCTGTTTTTT.